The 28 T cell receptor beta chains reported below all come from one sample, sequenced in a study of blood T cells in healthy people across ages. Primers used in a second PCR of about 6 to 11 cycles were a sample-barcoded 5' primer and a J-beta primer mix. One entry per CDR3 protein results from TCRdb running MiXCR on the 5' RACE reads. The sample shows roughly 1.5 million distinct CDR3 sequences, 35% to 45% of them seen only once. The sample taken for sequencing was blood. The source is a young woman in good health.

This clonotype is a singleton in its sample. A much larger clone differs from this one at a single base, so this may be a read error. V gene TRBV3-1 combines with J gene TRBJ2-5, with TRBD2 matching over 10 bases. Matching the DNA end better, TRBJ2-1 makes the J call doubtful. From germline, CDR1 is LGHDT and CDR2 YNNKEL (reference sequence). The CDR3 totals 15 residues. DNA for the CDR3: TGTGCCAGCAGCCACCTAGCGGGGGCCCAAGAGACCCAGTTCTTC. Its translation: CASSHLAGAQETQFF.

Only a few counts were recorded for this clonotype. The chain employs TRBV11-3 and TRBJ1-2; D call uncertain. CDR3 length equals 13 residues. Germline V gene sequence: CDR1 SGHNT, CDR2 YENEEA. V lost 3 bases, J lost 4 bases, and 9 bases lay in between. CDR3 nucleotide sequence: TGTGCCAGCAGCTTCTCGGGCGGCTATGGCTACACCTTC. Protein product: CASSFSGGYGYTF. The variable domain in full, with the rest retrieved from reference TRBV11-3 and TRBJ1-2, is EAGVVQSPRYKIIEKKQPVAFWCNPISGHNTLYWYLQNLGQGPELLIRYENEEAVDDSQLPKDRFSAERLKGVDSTLKIQPAELGDSAVYLCASSFSGGYGYTFGSGTRLTVV.

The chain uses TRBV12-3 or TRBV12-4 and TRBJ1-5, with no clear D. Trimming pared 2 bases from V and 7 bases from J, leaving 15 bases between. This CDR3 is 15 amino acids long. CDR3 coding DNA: TGTGCCAGCAGTTTAACGGGCCGCGGGCGGCAGCCCCAGCATTTT. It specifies CASSLTGRGRQPQHF.

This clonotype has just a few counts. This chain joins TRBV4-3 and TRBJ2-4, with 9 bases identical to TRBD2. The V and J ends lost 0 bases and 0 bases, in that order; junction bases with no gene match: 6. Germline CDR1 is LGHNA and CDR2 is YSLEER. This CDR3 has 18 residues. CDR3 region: CASSQEALAGIAKNIQYF. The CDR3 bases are TGCGCCAGCAGCCAAGAGGCGCTAGCGGGAATAGCCAAAAACATTCAGTACTTC.

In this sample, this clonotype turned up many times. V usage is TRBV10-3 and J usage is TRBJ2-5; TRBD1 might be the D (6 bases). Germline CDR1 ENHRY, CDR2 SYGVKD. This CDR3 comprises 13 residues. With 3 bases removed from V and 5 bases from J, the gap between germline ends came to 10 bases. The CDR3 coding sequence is TGTGCCATCAGTGACAGGGGTCAGGAGACCCAGTACTTC. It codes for CAISDRGQETQYF.

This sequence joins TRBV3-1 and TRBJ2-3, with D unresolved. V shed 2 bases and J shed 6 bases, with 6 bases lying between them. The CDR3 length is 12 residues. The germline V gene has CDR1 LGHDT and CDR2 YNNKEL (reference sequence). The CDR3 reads CASSQLRDTQYF. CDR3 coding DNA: TGTGCCAGCAGCCAACTTAGGGATACGCAGTATTTT.

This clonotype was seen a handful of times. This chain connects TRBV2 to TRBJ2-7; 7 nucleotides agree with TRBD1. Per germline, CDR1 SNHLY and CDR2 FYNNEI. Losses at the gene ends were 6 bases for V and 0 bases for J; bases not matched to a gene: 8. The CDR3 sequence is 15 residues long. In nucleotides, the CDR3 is TGTGCCAGCAGCTACGAGGGGGCACTCTCCTACGAGCAGTACTTC. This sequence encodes CASSYEGALSYEQYF.

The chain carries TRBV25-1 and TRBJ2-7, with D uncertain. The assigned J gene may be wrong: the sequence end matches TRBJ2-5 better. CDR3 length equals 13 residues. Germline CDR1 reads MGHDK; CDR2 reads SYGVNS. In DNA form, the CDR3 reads TGTGCCAGCAGTCTAAATCTCGAGCGGACCCAGTACTTC. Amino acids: CASSLNLERTQYF.

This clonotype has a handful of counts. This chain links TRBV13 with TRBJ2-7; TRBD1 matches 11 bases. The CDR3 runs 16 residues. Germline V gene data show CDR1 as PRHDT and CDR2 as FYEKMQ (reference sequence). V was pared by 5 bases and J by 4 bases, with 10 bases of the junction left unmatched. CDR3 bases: TGTGCCAGCAGCCCCAGGACAGGGGGCAATCCATACGAGCAGTACTTC. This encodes CASSPRTGGNPYEQYF.

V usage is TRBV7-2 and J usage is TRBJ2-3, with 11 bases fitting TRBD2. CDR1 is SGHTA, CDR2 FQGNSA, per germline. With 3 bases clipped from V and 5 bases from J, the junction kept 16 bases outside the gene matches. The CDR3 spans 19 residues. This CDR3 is CASSFLPEVAGGHGDTQYF. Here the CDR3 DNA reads TGTGCCAGCAGCTTCCTCCCGGAAGTAGCGGGGGGGCATGGAGATACGCAGTATTTT.

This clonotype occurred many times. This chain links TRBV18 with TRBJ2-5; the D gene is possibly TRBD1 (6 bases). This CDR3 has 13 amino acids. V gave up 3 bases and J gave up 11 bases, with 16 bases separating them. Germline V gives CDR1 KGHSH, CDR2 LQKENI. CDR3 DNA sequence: TGTGCCAGCTCACCGTTCAGGGGATGGGAGCAGTACTTC. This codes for CASSPFRGWEQYF.

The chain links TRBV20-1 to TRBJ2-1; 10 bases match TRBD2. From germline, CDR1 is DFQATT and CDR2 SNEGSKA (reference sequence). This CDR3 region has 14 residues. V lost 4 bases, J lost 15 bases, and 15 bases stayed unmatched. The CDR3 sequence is CSAIFGLAARKMFF. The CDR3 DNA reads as TGCAGTGCTATATTTGGACTAGCGGCCAGGAAGATGTTCTTC.

CDR3 in DNA: TGTGCCATCGGGACTAGCGGGGGGGAAGAGACCCAGTACTTC. Translating gives CAIGTSGGEETQYF. The V gene is TRBV10-3, the J gene TRBJ2-5, with TRBD2 identical over 16 bases. The ends lost 8 bases at V and 3 bases at J; junction bases unmatched: 0. The CDR3 extends over 14 amino acids. From germline, CDR1 is ENHRY and CDR2 SYGVKD.

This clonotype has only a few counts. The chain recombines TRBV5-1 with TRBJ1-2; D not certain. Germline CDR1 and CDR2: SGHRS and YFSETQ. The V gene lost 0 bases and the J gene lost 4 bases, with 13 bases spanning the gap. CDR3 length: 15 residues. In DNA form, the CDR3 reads TGCGCCAGCAGCTTGGGCAGCTCTATCTCCTATGGCTACACCTTC. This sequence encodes CASSLGSSISYGYTF.

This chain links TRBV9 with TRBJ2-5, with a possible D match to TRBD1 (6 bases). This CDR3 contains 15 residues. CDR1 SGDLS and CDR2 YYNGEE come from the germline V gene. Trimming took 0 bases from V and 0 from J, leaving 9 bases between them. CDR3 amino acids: CASSVVGQDQETQYF. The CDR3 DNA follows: TGTGCCAGCAGCGTAGTGGGACAAGACCAAGAGACCCAGTACTTC.

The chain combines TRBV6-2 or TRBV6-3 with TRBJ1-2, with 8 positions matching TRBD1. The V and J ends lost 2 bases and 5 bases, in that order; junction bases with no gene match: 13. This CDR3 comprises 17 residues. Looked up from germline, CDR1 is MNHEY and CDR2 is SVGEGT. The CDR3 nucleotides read TGTGCCAGCAGTTACCCGGGACAGGAGGTGACAAGGTATGGCTACACCTTC. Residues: CASSYPGQEVTRYGYTF.

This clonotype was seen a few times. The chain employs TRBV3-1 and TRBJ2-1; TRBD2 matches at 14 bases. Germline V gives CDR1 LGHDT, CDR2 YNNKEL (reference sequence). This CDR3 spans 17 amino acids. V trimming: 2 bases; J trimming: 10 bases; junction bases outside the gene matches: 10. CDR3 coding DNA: TGTGCCAGCAGCCAACCCGCGGGACTAGCGGGAGTTTCCGAGCAGTTCTTC. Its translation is CASSQPAGLAGVSEQFF.

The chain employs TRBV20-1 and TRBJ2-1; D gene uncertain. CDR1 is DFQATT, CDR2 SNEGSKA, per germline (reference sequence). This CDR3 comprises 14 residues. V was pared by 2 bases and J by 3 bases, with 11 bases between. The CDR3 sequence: CSARSSWRYNEQFF. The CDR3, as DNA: TGCAGTGCTAGATCGAGTTGGCGCTACAATGAGCAGTTCTTC.

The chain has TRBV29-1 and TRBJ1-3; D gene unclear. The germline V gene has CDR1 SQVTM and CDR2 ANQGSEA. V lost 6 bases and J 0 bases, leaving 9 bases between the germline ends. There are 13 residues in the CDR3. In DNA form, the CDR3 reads TGCAGCGTCGGGGTTATCTCTGGAAACACCATATATTTT. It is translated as CSVGVISGNTIYF. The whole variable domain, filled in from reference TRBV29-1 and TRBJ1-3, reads SAVISQKPSRDICQRGTSLTIQCQVDSQVTMMFWYRQQPGQSLTLIATANQGSEATYESGFVIDKFPISRPNLTFSTLTVSNMSPEDSSIYLCSVGVISGNTIYFGEGSWLTVV.

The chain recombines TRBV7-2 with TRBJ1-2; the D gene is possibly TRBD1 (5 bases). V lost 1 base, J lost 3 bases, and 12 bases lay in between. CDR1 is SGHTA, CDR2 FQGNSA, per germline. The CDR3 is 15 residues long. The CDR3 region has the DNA TGTGCCAGCAGCTTAGGTAGGGGTCAAGACTATGGCTACACCTTC. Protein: CASSLGRGQDYGYTF. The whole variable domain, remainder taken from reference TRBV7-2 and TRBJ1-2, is GAGVSQSPSNKVTEKGKDVELRCDPISGHTALYWYRQSLGQGLEFLIYFQGNSAPDKSGLPSDRFSAERTGGSVSTLTIQRTQQEDSAVYLCASSLGRGQDYGYTFGSGTRLTVV.

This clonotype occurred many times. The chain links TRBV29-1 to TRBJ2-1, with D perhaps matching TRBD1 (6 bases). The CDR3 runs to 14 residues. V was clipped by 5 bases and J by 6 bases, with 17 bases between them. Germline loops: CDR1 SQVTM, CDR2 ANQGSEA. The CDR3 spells CSVPPQGRINEQFF. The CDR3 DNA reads TGCAGCGTTCCCCCGCAGGGGCGCATCAATGAGCAGTTCTTC.

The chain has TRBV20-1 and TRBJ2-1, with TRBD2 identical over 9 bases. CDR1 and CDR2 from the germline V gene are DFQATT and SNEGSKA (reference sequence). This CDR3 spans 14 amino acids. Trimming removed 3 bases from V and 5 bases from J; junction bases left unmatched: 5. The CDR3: CSASSSGANNEQFF. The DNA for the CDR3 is TGCAGTGCTAGTTCTAGCGGGGCAAACAATGAGCAGTTCTTC.

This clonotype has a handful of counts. CDR3 in amino acids: CASSPLTPSNQPQHF. The CDR3 DNA sequence: TGCGCCAGCAGCCCGTTGACACCTAGCAATCAGCCCCAGCATTTT. The J gene is TRBJ1-5, the V gene TRBV4-1; D gene uncertain. The germline V gene encodes CDR1 MGHRA and CDR2 YSYEKL. This CDR3 contains 15 residues. V lost 4 bases to trimming and J lost 0 bases, with 10 bases between them.

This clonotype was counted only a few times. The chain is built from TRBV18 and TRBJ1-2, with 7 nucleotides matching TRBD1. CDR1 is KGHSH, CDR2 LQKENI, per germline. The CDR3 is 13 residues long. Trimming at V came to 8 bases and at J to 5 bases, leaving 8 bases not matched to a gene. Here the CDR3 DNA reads TGTGCCAGCAGCCCGTCAGGGGGTTATGGCTACACCTTC. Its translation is CASSPSGGYGYTF. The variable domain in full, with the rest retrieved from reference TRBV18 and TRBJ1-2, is NAGVMQNPRHLVRRRGQEARLRCSPMKGHSHVYWYRQLPEEGLKFMVYLQKENIIDESGMPKERFSAEFPKEGPSILRIQQVVRGDSAAYFCASSPSGGYGYTFGSGTRLTVV.

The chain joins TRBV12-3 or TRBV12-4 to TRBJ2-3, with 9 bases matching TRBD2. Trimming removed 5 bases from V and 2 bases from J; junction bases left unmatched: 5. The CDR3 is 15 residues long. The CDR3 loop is CASSTGTSPTDTQYF. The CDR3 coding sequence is TGTGCCAGCAGTACCGGGACTAGCCCCACAGATACGCAGTATTTT.

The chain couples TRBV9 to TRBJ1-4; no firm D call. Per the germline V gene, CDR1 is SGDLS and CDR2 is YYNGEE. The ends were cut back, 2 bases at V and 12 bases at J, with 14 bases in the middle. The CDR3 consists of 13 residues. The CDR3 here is CASSVRIFGELFF. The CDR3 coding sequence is TGTGCCAGCAGCGTCCGGATTTTCGGGGAACTGTTTTTT.

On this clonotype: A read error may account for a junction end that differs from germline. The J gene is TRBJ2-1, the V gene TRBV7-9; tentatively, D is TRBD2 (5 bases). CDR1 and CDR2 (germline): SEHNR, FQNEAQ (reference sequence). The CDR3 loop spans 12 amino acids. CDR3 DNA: TGTGCCGGCAGCCCGGGGAAAGTTGAGCAGTTCTTC. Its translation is CAGSPGKVEQFF.

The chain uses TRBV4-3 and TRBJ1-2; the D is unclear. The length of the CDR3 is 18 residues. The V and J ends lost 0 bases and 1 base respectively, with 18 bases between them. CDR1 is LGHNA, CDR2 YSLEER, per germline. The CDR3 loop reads CASSQDLWRANDNYGYTF. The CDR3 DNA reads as TGCGCCAGCAGCCAAGATCTTTGGAGGGCCAACGATAACTATGGCTACACCTTC.